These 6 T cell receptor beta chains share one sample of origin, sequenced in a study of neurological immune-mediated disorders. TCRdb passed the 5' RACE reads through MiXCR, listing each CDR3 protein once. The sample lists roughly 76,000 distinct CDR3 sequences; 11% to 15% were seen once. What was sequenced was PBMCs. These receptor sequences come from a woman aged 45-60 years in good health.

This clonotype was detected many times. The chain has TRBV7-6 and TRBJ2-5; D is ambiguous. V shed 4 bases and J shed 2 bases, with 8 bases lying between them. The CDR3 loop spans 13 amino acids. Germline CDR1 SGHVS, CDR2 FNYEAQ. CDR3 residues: CASSSEQQETQYF. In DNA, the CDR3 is TGTGCCAGCAGCTCCGAGCAACAAGAGACCCAGTACTTC.

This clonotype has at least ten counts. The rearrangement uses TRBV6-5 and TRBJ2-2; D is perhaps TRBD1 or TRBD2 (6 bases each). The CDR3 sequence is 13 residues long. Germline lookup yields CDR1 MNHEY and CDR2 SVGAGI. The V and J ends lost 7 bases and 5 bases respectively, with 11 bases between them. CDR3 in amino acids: CASTQGGTGELFF. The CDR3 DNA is TGTGCCAGCACACAGGGAGGAACCGGGGAGCTGTTTTTT.

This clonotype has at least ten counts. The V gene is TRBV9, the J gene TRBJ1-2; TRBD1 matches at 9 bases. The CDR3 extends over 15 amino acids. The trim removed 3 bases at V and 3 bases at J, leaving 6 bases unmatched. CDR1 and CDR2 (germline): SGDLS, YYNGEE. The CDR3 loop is CASSEGQGGYYGYTF. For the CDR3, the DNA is TGTGCCAGCAGCGAGGGACAGGGAGGGTACTATGGCTACACCTTC.

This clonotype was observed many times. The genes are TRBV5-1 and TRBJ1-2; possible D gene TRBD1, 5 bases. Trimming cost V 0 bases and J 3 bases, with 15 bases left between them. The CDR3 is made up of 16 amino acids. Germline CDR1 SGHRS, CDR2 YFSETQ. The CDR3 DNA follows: TGCGCCAGCAGCTTGGGCGGGACCTCCTGGGACTATGGCTACACCTTC. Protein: CASSLGGTSWDYGYTF.

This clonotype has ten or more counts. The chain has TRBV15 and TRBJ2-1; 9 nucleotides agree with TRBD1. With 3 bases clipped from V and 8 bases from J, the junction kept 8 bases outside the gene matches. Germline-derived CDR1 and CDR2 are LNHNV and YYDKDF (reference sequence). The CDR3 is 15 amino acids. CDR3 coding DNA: TGTGCCACCAGCAGCTCGGACAGGGGTAACGATGAGCAGTTCTTC. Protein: CATSSSDRGNDEQFF.

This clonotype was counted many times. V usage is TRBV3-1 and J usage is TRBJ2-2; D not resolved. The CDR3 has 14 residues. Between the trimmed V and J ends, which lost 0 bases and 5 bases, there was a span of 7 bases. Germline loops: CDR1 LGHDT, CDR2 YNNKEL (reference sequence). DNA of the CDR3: TGTGCCAGCAGCCAAGATCCGAGGACCGGGGAGCTGTTTTTT. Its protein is CASSQDPRTGELFF. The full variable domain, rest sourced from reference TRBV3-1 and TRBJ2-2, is DTAVSQTPKYLVTQMGNDKSIKCEQNLGHDTMYWYKQDSKKFLKIMFSYNNKELIINETVPNRFSPKSPDKAHLNLHINSLELGDSAVYFCASSQDPRTGELFFGEGSRLTVL.